The subject of this entry is one T cell receptor (beta chain). The source of the sample is a study of shared clonotypes between healthy human individuals. The protocol was immunoSEQ multiplex PCR, while the TCRdb copy is restricted to in-frame clones and leaves out a portion. The data contain hundreds of thousands of clones, under 95% of them singletons. Positively selected for CCR7, the CD45RO-negative cells used as naive CD8 cells excluded terminally differentiated effector memory CD45RA+ cells. The sequence was obtained from a man aged 25 to 40 in good health. Sequencing was done on a sample of naive CD8+ T cells sorted from blood.

The CDR3 is CASSPLAANYGYTF. For the CDR3, the DNA is TGCGCCAGCAGCCCCCTGGCAGCTAACTATGGCTACACCTTC. V gene TRBV5-1 combines with J gene TRBJ1-2; no clear D. In germline, CDR1 is SGHRS, CDR2 YFSETQ. This CDR3 comprises 14 residues. The V end lost 4 bases, the J end lost 0 bases, and 10 bases lay between the germline ends. The full variable domain, in which reference TRBV5-1 and TRBJ1-2 provide the parts outside the CDR3, is KAGVTQTPRYLIKTRGQQVTLSCSPISGHRSVSWYQQTPGQGLQFLFEYFSETQRNKGNFPGRFSGRQFSNSRSEMNVSTLELGDSALYLCASSPLAANYGYTFGSGTRLTVV.